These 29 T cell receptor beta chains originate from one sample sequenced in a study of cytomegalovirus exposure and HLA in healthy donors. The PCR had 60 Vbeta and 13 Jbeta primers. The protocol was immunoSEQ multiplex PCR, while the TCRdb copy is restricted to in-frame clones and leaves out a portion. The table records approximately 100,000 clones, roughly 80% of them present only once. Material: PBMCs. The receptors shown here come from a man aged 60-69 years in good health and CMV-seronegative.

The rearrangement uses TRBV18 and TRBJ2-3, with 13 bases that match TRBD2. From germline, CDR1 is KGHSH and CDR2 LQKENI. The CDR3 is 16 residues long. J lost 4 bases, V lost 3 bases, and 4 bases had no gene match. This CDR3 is CASSPLTSGGSDTQYF. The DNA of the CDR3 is TGTGCCAGCTCACCCCTGACTAGCGGGGGGTCAGATACGCAGTATTTT.

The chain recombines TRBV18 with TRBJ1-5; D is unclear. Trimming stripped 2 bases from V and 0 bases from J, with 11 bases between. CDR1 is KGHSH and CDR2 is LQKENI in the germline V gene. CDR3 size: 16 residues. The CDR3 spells CASSPNTQYSNQPQHF. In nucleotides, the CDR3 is TGTGCCAGCTCACCAAATACGCAGTATAGCAATCAGCCCCAGCATTTT.

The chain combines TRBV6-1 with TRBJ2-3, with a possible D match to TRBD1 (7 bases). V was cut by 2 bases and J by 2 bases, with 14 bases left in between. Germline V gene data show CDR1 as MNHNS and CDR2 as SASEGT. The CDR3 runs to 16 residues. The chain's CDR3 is CASSEFRGDLTDTQYF. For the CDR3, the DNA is TGTGCCAGCAGTGAATTCAGGGGGGATCTCACAGATACGCAGTATTTT.

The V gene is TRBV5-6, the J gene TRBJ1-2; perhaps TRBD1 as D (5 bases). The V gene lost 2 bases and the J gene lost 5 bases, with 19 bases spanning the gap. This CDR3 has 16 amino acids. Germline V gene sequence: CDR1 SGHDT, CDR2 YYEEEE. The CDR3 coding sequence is TGTGCCAGCAGCTTTCTCAGGGTGGGGCTTCGGTATGGCTACACCTTC. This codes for CASSFLRVGLRYGYTF.

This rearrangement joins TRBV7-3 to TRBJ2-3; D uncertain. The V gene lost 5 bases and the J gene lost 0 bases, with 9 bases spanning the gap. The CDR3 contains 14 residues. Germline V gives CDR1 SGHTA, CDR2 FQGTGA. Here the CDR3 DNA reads TGTGCCAGCAGCCCGCGAGGTAGCACAGATACGCAGTATTTT. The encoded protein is CASSPRGSTDTQYF.

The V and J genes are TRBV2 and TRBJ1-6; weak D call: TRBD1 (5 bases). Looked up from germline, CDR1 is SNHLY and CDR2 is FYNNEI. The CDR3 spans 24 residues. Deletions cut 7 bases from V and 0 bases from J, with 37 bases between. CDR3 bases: TGTGCCAGCAAGACGGAACCTATAGGGGCAAACCCCCACCCTTCCAGCTCCTATAATTCACCCCTCCACTTT. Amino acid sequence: CASKTEPIGANPHPSSSYNSPLHF.

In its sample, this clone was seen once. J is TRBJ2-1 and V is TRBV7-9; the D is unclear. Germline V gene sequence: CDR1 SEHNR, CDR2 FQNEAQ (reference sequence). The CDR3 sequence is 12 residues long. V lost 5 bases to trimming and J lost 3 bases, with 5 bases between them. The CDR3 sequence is CASSPIYNEQFF. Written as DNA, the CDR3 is TGTGCCAGCAGCCCAATCTACAATGAGCAGTTCTTC.

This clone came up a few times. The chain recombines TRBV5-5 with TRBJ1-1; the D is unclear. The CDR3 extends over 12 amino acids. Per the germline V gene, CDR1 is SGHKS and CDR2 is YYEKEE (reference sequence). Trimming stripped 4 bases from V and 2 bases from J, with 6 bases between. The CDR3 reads CASSTANTEAFF. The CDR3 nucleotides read TGTGCCAGCAGCACAGCTAACACTGAAGCTTTCTTT.

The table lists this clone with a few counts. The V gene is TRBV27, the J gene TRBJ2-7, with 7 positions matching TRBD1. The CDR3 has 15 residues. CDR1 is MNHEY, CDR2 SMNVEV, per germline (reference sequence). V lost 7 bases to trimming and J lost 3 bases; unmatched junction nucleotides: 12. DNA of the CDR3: TGTGCCAGCACCAGTTCAGGGGCAGGGGGCTACGAGCAGTACTTC. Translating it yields CASTSSGAGGYEQYF.

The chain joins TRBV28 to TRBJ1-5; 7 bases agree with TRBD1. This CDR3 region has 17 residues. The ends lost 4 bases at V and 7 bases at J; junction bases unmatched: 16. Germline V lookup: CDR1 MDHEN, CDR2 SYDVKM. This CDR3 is CASSSPRQGSLGQPQHF. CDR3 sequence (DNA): TGTGCCAGCAGTTCCCCCCGACAGGGAAGCTTAGGGCAGCCCCAGCATTTT.

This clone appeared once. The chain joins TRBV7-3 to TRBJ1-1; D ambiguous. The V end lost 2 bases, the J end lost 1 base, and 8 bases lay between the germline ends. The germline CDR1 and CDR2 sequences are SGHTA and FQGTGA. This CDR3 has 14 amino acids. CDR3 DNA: TGTGCCAGCAGCTTATCAGGAACGAACACTGAAGCTTTCTTT. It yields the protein CASSLSGTNTEAFF.

Here the CDR3 DNA reads TGCGCCAGCAGCTTAGGGGACACCACTAGCACAGATACGCAGTATTTT. This codes for CASSLGDTTSTDTQYF. This chain links TRBV5-1 with TRBJ2-3, with D perhaps matching TRBD1 (6 bases). CDR1 is SGHRS, CDR2 YFSETQ, per germline. This CDR3 region has 16 residues. Trimming pared 2 bases from V and 0 bases from J, leaving 13 bases between.

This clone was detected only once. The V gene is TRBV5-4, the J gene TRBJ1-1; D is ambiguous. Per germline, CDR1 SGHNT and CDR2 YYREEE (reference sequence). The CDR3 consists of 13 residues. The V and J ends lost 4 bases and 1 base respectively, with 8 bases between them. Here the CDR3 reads CASSPTGNTEAFF. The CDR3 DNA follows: TGTGCCAGCAGCCCGACTGGGAACACTGAAGCTTTCTTT.

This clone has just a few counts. The CDR3 nucleotides read TGTGCCAGCAGCTTAGTCCCTAACGCCGTCTCTGGAAACACCATATATTTT. It translates to CASSLVPNAVSGNTIYF. This chain joins TRBV7-2 and TRBJ1-3; no firm D call. In germline, CDR1 is SGHTA, CDR2 FQGNSA. The CDR3 runs 17 residues. Trimming took off 1 base at V and 0 bases at J, with 13 bases between the two ends. Drawing the rest from reference TRBV7-2 and TRBJ1-3, the complete variable domain is GAGVSQSPSNKVTEKGKDVELRCDPISGHTALYWYRQSLGQGLEFLIYFQGNSAPDKSGLPSDRFSAERTGGSVSTLTIQRTQQEDSAVYLCASSLVPNAVSGNTIYFGEGSWLTVV.

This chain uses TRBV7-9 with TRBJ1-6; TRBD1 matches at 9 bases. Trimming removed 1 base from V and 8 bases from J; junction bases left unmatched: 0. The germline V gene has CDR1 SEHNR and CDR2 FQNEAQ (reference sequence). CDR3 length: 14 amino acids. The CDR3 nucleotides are TGTGCCAGCAGCTTAGGACAGGGGGATTCACCCCTCCACTTT. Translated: CASSLGQGDSPLHF. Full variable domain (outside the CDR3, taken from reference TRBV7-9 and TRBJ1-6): DTGVSQNPRHKITKRGQNVTFRCDPISEHNRLYWYRQTLGQGPEFLTYFQNEAQLEKSRLLSDRFSAERPKGSFSTLEIQRTEQGDSAMYLCASSLGQGDSPLHFGNGTRLTVT.

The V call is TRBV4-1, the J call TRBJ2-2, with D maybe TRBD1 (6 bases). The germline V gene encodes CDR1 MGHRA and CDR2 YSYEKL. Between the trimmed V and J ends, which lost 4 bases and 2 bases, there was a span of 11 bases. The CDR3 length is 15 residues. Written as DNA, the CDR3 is TGCGCCAGCAGCCTCCGGACAGATAACACCGGGGAGCTGTTTTTT. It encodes CASSLRTDNTGELFF.

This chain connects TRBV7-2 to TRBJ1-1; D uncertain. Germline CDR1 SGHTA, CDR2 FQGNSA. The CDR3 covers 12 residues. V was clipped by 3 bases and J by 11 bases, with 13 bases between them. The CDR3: CASSLEREKAFF. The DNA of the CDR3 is TGTGCCAGCAGCTTGGAGCGGGAGAAGGCTTTCTTT.

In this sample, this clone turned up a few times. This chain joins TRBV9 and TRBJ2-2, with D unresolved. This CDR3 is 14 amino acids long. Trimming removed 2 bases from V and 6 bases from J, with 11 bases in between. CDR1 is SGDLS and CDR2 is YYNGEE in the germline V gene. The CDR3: CASSVRRGPGELFF. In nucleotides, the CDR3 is TGTGCCAGCAGCGTCCGGCGTGGGCCCGGGGAGCTGTTTTTT. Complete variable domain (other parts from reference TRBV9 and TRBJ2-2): DSGVTQTPKHLITATGQRVTLRCSPRSGDLSVYWYQQSLDQGLQFLIQYYNGEERAKGNILERFSAQQFPDLHSELNLSSLELGDSALYFCASSVRRGPGELFFGEGSRLTVL.

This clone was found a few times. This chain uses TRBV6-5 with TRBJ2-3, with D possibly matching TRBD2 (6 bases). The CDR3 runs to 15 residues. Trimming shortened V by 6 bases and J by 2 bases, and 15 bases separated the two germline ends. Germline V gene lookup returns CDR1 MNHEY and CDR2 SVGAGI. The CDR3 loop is CASSLLARVTDTQYF. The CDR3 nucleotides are TGTGCCAGCAGCTTGCTAGCGCGGGTCACAGATACGCAGTATTTT.

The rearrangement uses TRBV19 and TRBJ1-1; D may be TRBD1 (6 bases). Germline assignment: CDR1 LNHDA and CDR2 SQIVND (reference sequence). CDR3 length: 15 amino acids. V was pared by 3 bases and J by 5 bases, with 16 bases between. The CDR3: CASSISNRERTEAFF. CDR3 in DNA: TGTGCCAGTAGTATTTCGAACAGGGAAAGAACTGAAGCTTTCTTT.

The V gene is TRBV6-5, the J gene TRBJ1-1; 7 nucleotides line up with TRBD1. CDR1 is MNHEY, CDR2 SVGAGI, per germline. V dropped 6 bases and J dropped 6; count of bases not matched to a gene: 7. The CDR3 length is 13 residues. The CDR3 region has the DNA TGTGCCAGCAGAACCGGGACAGATGCTGAAGCTTTCTTT. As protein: CASRTGTDAEAFF.

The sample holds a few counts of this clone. CDR3 nucleotide sequence: TGCAGCGTTGAAGGGACAGCCTACAATGAGCAGTTCTTC. Residues: CSVEGTAYNEQFF. The chain is built from TRBV29-1 and TRBJ2-1, with D possibly being TRBD1 (6 bases). The CDR3 extends over 13 amino acids. Trimming left V 1 base short and J 2 bases short, with 6 bases between. The germline gives CDR1 SQVTM, CDR2 ANQGSEA.

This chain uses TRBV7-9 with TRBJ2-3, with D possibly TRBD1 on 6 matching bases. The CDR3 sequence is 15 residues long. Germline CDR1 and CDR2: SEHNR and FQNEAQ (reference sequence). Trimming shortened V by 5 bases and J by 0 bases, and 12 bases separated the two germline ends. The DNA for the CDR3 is TGTGCCAGCAGCACAACAGGGATAAGCACAGATACGCAGTATTTT. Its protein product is CASSTTGISTDTQYF.

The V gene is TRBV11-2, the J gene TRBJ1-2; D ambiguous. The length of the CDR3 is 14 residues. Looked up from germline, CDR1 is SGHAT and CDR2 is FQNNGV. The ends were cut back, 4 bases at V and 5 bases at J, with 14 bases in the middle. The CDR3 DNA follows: TGTGCCAGCAGCTCCCACCAGAATCAATATGGCTACACCTTC. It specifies CASSSHQNQYGYTF.

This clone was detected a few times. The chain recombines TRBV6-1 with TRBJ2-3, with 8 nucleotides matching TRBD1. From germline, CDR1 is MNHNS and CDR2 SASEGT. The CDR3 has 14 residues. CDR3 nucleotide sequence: TGTGCTTTACGCCAGGGGGCGTTTGGAGATACGCAGTATTTT. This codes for CALRQGAFGDTQYF.

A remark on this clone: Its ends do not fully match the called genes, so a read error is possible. The CDR3 here is CASREGYRRTGGPTDTQYF. CDR3 coding DNA: TGTGCCAGCAGGGAAGGGTACCGCAGGACAGGGGGTCCAACAGATACGCAGTATTTT. This chain joins TRBV6-1 and TRBJ2-3; 10 nucleotides line up with TRBD1. CDR1 is MNHNS and CDR2 is SASEGT in the germline V gene. The CDR3 is made up of 19 amino acids.

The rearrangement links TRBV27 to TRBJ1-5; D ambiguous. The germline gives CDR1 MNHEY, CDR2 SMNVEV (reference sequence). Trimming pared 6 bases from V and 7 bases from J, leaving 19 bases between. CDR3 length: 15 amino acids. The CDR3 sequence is CASRSFRGGDQPQHF. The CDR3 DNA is TGTGCCAGCAGATCGTTCAGAGGCGGCGACCAGCCCCAGCATTTT.

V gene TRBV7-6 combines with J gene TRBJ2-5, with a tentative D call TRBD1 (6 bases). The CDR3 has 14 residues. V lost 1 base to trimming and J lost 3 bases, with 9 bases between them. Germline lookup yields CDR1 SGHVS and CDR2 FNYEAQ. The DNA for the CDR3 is TGTGCCAGCAGCTTAGGAGGACAGAAAGAGACCCAGTACTTC. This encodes CASSLGGQKETQYF.

CDR3 in amino acids: CASSLRGARNYGYTF. As DNA, the CDR3 is TGTGCCAGCAGCTTGCGGGGGGCGAGGAACTATGGCTACACCTTC. The chain has TRBV5-6 and TRBJ1-2, with a possible D match to TRBD1 (6 bases). Trimming removed 1 base from V and 2 bases from J, with 12 bases in between. Germline-derived CDR1 and CDR2 are SGHDT and YYEEEE. This CDR3 is built from 15 residues.